This T cell receptor beta chain originates from a study of early T cells in non-severe SARS-CoV-2 infection. Across the whole study: Sequencing input comprised bulk RNA from unsorted whole blood; chain pairing was not available.

In its sample, this clonotype was seen many times. Its antigen is unidentified. Germline V gene lookup returns CDR1 SGHAT and CDR2 FQNNGV. V lost 5 bases and J 6 bases, leaving 17 bases between the germline ends. The CDR3 consists of 15 residues. Individual cDNA molecules received unique molecular identifiers during library preparation. Via MiXCR, TCRdb re-called the 5' RACE reads, giving one row per CDR3 protein. Among tens of thousands of distinct CDR3 sequences, more than 5.5% were seen once, and the ten largest hold roughly 4.8%. Study-wide results and limits: Matching with VDJdb favored anti-spike CD8 responses (missing private and CD4 specificities).

The receptor was derived from an adult who was a healthcare worker with PCR-confirmed SARS-CoV-2 infection or an uninfected control (not recorded which). Source material: whole blood. The chain carries TRBV11-2 and TRBJ2-1; D ambiguous. The CDR3 is CASSPVAYDFNEQFF. The CDR3 DNA reads TGTGCCAGCAGCCCGGTGGCTTACGACTTCAATGAGCAGTTCTTC. The full variable domain, rest sourced from reference TRBV11-2 and TRBJ2-1, is EAGVAQSPRYKIIEKRQSVAFWCNPISGHATLYWYQQILGQGPKLLIQFQNNGVVDDSQLPKDRFSAERLKGVDSTLKIQPAKLEDSAVYLCASSPVAYDFNEQFFGPGTRLTVL.